One sample yielded the 23 T cell receptor beta chains listed below, sequenced in a study of blood T cell repertoires in COVID-19 (dated by TCRdb to 2020 to 2021). The library was made by the immunoSEQ multiplex PCR assay. TCRdb's version of the immuneACCESS table is confined to in-frame rearrangements and falls short of the full clone set. An unresolved V gene accounts for under half of the shortfall where checked; the remainder is of unknown origin. For this sample there are around 260,000 clones; about nine tenths appear just once. The ten largest account for approximately 2.6% of the sample. The sample consisted of peripheral blood. These receptors came from a person aged 18-30 years with COVID-19, enrolled during active disease.

The chain links TRBV4-2 to TRBJ2-2; D gene unclear. CDR3 length equals 16 residues. The germline V and J ends were trimmed by 3 bases and 6 bases, with 17 bases remaining between them. CDR1 is LGHNA, CDR2 YNFKEQ, per germline. CDR3 nucleotides: TGTGCCAGCAGCCAGGATAGCTCGGCCGGTGCCGGGGAGCTGTTTTTT. Protein product: CASSQDSSAGAGELFF.

This chain joins TRBV15 and TRBJ2-3; D is ambiguous. V was clipped by 1 base and J by 2 bases, with 7 bases between them. The V gene's germline CDR1 is LNHNV and CDR2 YYDKDF (reference sequence). The CDR3 length is 14 residues. CDR3 loop: CATSRGDTTDTQYF. The DNA of the CDR3 is TGTGCCACCAGCAGAGGAGACACCACAGATACGCAGTATTTT.

The CDR3 DNA sequence: TGTGCCAGCAGCCCGGGGGATACGCAGTATTTT. Its translation: CASSPGDTQYF. The chain carries TRBV3-1 (or the pseudogene TRBV3-2) and TRBJ2-3; a weak D match, TRBD2 (5 bases). V was clipped by 4 bases and J by 6 bases, with 5 bases between them. The CDR3 is made up of 11 amino acids. CDR1 and CDR2 from the germline V gene are LGHDT and YNNKEL (reference sequence).

This clone was picked up one time. V and J are TRBV11-2 and TRBJ2-1; D call uncertain. CDR1 and CDR2 from the germline V gene are SGHAT and FQNNGV. CDR3 length: 12 amino acids. Trimming left V 7 bases short and J 0 bases short, with 4 bases between. CDR3 protein: CASTGSYNEQFF. The CDR3 DNA sequence: TGTGCCAGCACAGGCTCCTACAATGAGCAGTTCTTC.

The rearrangement uses TRBV4-3 and TRBJ1-1; TRBD1 matches 8 bases. Trimming cost V 0 bases and J 5 bases; bases outside gene matches: 8. This CDR3 is 16 amino acids long. Germline-derived CDR1 and CDR2 are LGHNA and YSLEER. In DNA form, the CDR3 reads TGCGCCAGCAGCCAAGATAGCGGCAGGGGGCTAACTGAAGCTTTCTTT. As protein: CASSQDSGRGLTEAFF.

This clone has only a few counts. As DNA, the CDR3 is TGCAGCGTTGATCCTAGCGGGATAACCGGGGAGCTGTTTTTT. This encodes CSVDPSGITGELFF. J is TRBJ2-2 and V is TRBV29-1; 9 nucleotides line up with TRBD2. The CDR3 is 14 amino acids. CDR1 is SQVTM, CDR2 ANQGSEA, per germline. The ends lost 3 bases at V and 5 bases at J; junction bases unmatched: 4.

The chain joins TRBV18 to TRBJ1-1; maybe TRBD1 (5 bases). The CDR3 consists of 12 residues. From germline, CDR1 is KGHSH and CDR2 LQKENI. With 3 bases removed from V and 7 bases from J, the gap between germline ends came to 9 bases. The CDR3 DNA reads as TGTGCCAGCTCACCGAGACAGCTTGAAGCTTTCTTT. Its protein is CASSPRQLEAFF. The entire variable domain, with the rest obtained from reference TRBV18 and TRBJ1-1, is as follows: NAGVMQNPRHLVRRRGQEARLRCSPMKGHSHVYWYRQLPEEGLKFMVYLQKENIIDESGMPKERFSAEFPKEGPSILRIQQVVRGDSAAYFCASSPRQLEAFFGQGTRLTVV.

The V call is TRBV5-4, the J call TRBJ2-3; a weak D match, TRBD2 (6 bases). Trimming shortened V by 4 bases and J by 4 bases, and 10 bases separated the two germline ends. CDR1 and CDR2 (germline): SGHNT, YYREEE (reference sequence). This CDR3 is built from 13 residues. The CDR3 region has the DNA TGTGCCAGCAGCGGAGGGGATTCAGATACGCAGTATTTT. Translation gives CASSGGDSDTQYF.

The rearrangement joins TRBV6-5 to TRBJ2-7; D remains ambiguous. Germline CDR1 MNHEY, CDR2 SVGAGI. CDR3 size: 15 residues. Trimming took 6 bases from V and 0 from J, leaving 15 bases between them. The CDR3 region has the DNA TGTGCCAGCAGCACTCGGAGCCGGAGCTCCTACGAGCAGTACTTC. This sequence encodes CASSTRSRSSYEQYF.

This chain joins TRBV5-4 and TRBJ2-7; 7 bases match TRBD2. J gave up 6 bases and V 5 bases, and 5 bases lay outside the gene matches. The germline V gene has CDR1 SGHNT and CDR2 YYREEE (reference sequence). This CDR3 has 12 residues. The CDR3 region has the DNA TGTGCCAGCAGGGGGGAGGGTGGCGAGCAGTACTTC. Translation: CASRGEGGEQYF. Filled out from reference TRBV5-4 and TRBJ2-7, the complete variable domain reads ETGVTQSPTHLIKTRGQQVTLRCSSQSGHNTVSWYQQALGQGPQFIFQYYREEENGRGNFPPRFSGLQFPNYSSELNVNALELDDSALYLCASRGEGGEQYFGPGTRLTVT.

The V and J genes are TRBV12-3 or TRBV12-4 and TRBJ1-4, with D possibly matching TRBD1 (6 bases). Trimming shortened V by 5 bases and J by 7 bases, and 11 bases separated the two germline ends. The CDR3 contains 13 residues. CDR3 in DNA: TGTGCCAGCAGTCGAGGACAGATTGAAAAACTGTTTTTT. Translated, it gives CASSRGQIEKLFF.

The chain uses TRBV2 and TRBJ2-2; D is ambiguous. The CDR3 length is 14 residues. Germline V CDR1 and CDR2: SNHLY, FYNNEI. Trimming took 1 base from V and 1 from J, leaving 4 bases between them. DNA for the CDR3: TGTGCCAGCAGTGAAGGAGTGAACACCGGGGAGCTGTTTTTT. Translating gives CASSEGVNTGELFF.

V usage is TRBV7-2 and J usage is TRBJ2-2; no reliable D call. The germline V gene has CDR1 SGHTA and CDR2 FQGNSA. The CDR3 consists of 14 residues. The ends were cut back, 2 bases at V and 5 bases at J, with 9 bases in the middle. In nucleotides, the CDR3 is TGTGCCAGCAGCTTACGAGTGCGAACCGGGGAGCTGTTTTTT. It encodes CASSLRVRTGELFF. Full variable domain (rest looked up from reference TRBV7-2 and TRBJ2-2): GAGVSQSPSNKVTEKGKDVELRCDPISGHTALYWYRQSLGQGLEFLIYFQGNSAPDKSGLPSDRFSAERTGGSVSTLTIQRTQQEDSAVYLCASSLRVRTGELFFGEGSRLTVL.

The chain links TRBV6-1 to TRBJ2-7; 14 nucleotides agree with TRBD2. Looked up from germline, CDR1 is MNHNS and CDR2 is SASEGT. The ends lost 0 bases at V and 2 bases at J; junction bases unmatched: 6. This CDR3 has 18 residues. In DNA, the CDR3 is TGTGCCAGCAGTGAAGCGCTGAGACTAGCGGGAGGGCCCTACGAGCAGTACTTC. Residues: CASSEALRLAGGPYEQYF.

The J gene is TRBJ2-7, the V gene TRBV6-5; 7 nucleotides match TRBD1. V was pared by 6 bases and J by 2 bases, with 10 bases of the junction left unmatched. CDR3 length: 15 residues. The germline CDR1 and CDR2 sequences are MNHEY and SVGAGI. Here the CDR3 DNA reads TGTGCCAGCAGACAGAGACAGGGTAGCCCCTACGAGCAGTACTTC. Translated, it gives CASRQRQGSPYEQYF.

V gene TRBV12-3 or TRBV12-4 combines with J gene TRBJ1-1; D remains unclear. The CDR3 sequence is 12 residues long. V was cut by 7 bases and J by 6 bases, with 12 bases left in between. The CDR3 DNA reads as TGTGCCAGCACCAGACTTTCAGCTGAAGCTTTCTTT. Translation gives CASTRLSAEAFF.

With regard to this clone: At the DNA level, this CDR3 is encoded by other sequences in the same sample as well. The V call is TRBV6-5, the J call TRBJ2-7, with 9 bases fitting TRBD1. With 5 bases clipped from V and 3 bases from J, the junction kept 2 bases outside the gene matches. The CDR3 totals 13 residues. Germline V gene data show CDR1 as MNHEY and CDR2 as SVGAGI. In DNA, the CDR3 is TGTGCCAGCAGTAGACAGGGGGTCTACGAGCAGTACTTC. It codes for CASSRQGVYEQYF.

The V gene is TRBV12-3 or TRBV12-4, the J gene TRBJ2-7; possible D gene TRBD1, 5 bases. This CDR3 comprises 13 residues. V dropped 2 bases and J dropped 5 bases, with 10 bases sitting between them. This CDR3 is CASSLYGAHEQYF. In DNA form, the CDR3 reads TGTGCCAGCAGTTTATATGGGGCTCACGAGCAGTACTTC.

The rearrangement links TRBV4-2 to TRBJ2-1; D is undetermined. Germline V gene lookup returns CDR1 LGHNA and CDR2 YNFKEQ. The CDR3 extends over 16 amino acids. V was trimmed by 0 bases and J by 7 bases, leaving 16 bases between them. CDR3 sequence reads: CASSQDWRLLWNEQFF. DNA of the CDR3: TGTGCCAGCAGCCAAGATTGGAGACTCCTCTGGAATGAGCAGTTCTTC.

J is TRBJ1-3 and V is TRBV7-9, with 8 positions matching TRBD1. The V gene end was trimmed by 5 bases and the J gene end by 0 bases; junction bases not matched to a gene: 6. CDR1 is SEHNR and CDR2 is FQNEAQ in the germline V gene (reference sequence). The CDR3 is 16 amino acids. The CDR3 reads CASSPRTGSSGNTIYF. The CDR3 bases are TGTGCCAGCAGCCCCCGGACAGGGAGCTCTGGAAACACCATATATTTT.

This chain joins TRBV7-8 and TRBJ1-2; maybe TRBD1 (5 bases). Trimming pared 4 bases from V and 8 bases from J, leaving 8 bases between. CDR3 size: 11 residues. Germline loops: CDR1 SGHVS, CDR2 FQNEAQ. The chain's CDR3 is CASSWGGGYTF. For the CDR3, the DNA is TGTGCCAGCAGCTGGGGGGGAGGCTACACCTTC.

The chain is built from TRBV4-1 and TRBJ1-1; D is perhaps TRBD1 (5 bases). Germline-derived CDR1 and CDR2 are MGHRA and YSYEKL. The CDR3 spans 16 residues. Trimming cost V 5 bases and J 0 bases, with 16 bases left between them. CDR3 in amino acids: CASSTKTALMNTEAFF. The CDR3 coding sequence is TGCGCCAGCAGCACAAAGACAGCTTTAATGAACACTGAAGCTTTCTTT.

J is TRBJ2-7 and V is TRBV27, with D tentatively TRBD2 (7 bases). V shed 6 bases and J shed 5 bases, with 14 bases lying between them. The germline V gene encodes CDR1 MNHEY and CDR2 SMNVEV (reference sequence). There are 13 residues in the CDR3. CDR3 in amino acids: CASRLRGANEQYF. CDR3 sequence (DNA): TGTGCCAGCAGGCTACGGGGGGCCAACGAGCAGTACTTC.